Shown below are 26 T cell receptor beta chains from a single sample sequenced in a study of PD-L1 blockade in urothelial cancer. Time point indicated: peripheral blood 6 weeks after treatment start. Sequenced by immunoSEQ multiplex PCR; TCRdb stores in-frame clones only, minus some. This sample has about 45,000 clones, with 82% found just once. Source: PBMCs, taken around atezolizumab (anti-PD-L1) treatment. The receptors were sampled from a man aged 60-69 years with urothelial cancer.

The chain couples TRBV6-6 to TRBJ2-5; 8 positions match TRBD1. The CDR3 covers 13 residues. Germline V gives CDR1 MNHNY, CDR2 SVGAGI (reference sequence). Unmatched junction bases numbered 3, after V lost 5 bases and J lost 4 bases. In DNA, the CDR3 is TGTGCCAGCAGTCTTACAGGGGGAGAGACCCAGTACTTC. Encoded protein: CASSLTGGETQYF.

V gene TRBV5-1 combines with J gene TRBJ2-1; TRBD2 matches 9 bases. The CDR3 extends over 16 amino acids. J was trimmed by 3 bases and V by 3 bases; bases with no gene match: 7. Germline CDR1 SGHRS, CDR2 YFSETQ. The CDR3 sequence: CASSWASGDVYNEQFF. The CDR3 DNA follows: TGCGCCAGCAGCTGGGCTAGCGGGGATGTCTACAATGAGCAGTTCTTC.

On this clone itself: One end of the junction does not line up with germline, which may come from a read error. The chain's CDR3 is CASSPSTNSPRRSDRLYF. CDR3 nucleotide sequence: TGTGCCAGCAGTCCTTCAACTAACTCTCCTAGAAGATCGGACAGGCTCTATTTC. V gene TRBV28 combines with J gene TRBJ1-2; 7 positions match TRBD1. This CDR3 is built from 18 residues. Germline V gene lookup returns CDR1 MDHEN and CDR2 SYDVKM.

The chain joins TRBV6-1 to TRBJ1-6; the match to TRBD1 covers 12 bases. V lost 0 bases and J lost 9; bases outside the gene matches: 9. Per germline, CDR1 MNHNS and CDR2 SASEGT. This CDR3 has 18 amino acids. The CDR3 is CASSEARPGQGASSPLHF. The CDR3 region has the DNA TGTGCCAGCAGTGAAGCCCGTCCGGGACAGGGGGCCTCTTCACCCCTCCACTTT.

The chain employs TRBV11-3 and TRBJ2-7, with D unresolved. The germline V gene has CDR1 SGHNT and CDR2 YENEEA. CDR3 size: 13 residues. Trimming pared 5 bases from V and 7 bases from J, leaving 15 bases between. This CDR3 is CASSRTGSGEQYF. In nucleotides, the CDR3 is TGTGCCAGCAGCCGAACGGGTTCGGGTGAGCAGTACTTC. The variable domain in full, completed from reference TRBV11-3 and TRBJ2-7, reads EAGVVQSPRYKIIEKKQPVAFWCNPISGHNTLYWYLQNLGQGPELLIRYENEEAVDDSQLPKDRFSAERLKGVDSTLKIQPAELGDSAVYLCASSRTGSGEQYFGPGTRLTVT.

The gene calls are TRBV2 and TRBJ1-4; 10 nucleotides agree with TRBD1. This CDR3 spans 16 amino acids. V was clipped by 6 bases and J by 4 bases; unmatched bases: 8. The germline V gene encodes CDR1 SNHLY and CDR2 FYNNEI. CDR3 sequence: CASSPGTGAINEKLFF. CDR3 DNA: TGTGCCAGCAGCCCCGGGACAGGGGCGATTAATGAAAAACTGTTTTTT.

The V call is TRBV6-4, the J call TRBJ1-1; perhaps TRBD1 as D (5 bases). V was pared by 3 bases and J by 1 base, with 12 bases between. This CDR3 contains 15 residues. The germline V gene has CDR1 MRHNA and CDR2 SNTAGT. The CDR3 region is CASSDAGRENTEAFF. The DNA for the CDR3 is TGTGCCAGCAGTGATGCGGGACGGGAGAACACTGAAGCTTTCTTT.

The rearrangement uses TRBV10-3 and TRBJ2-2; 9 nucleotides align to TRBD1. The CDR3 length is 16 residues. V shed 4 bases, J shed 6 bases, and the junction held 9 bases outside the gene matches. Germline V gene sequence: CDR1 ENHRY, CDR2 SYGVKD. The CDR3 loop is CAISGGTGYESGELFF. CDR3 bases: TGTGCCATCAGTGGGGGGACAGGGTATGAGTCCGGGGAGCTGTTTTTT.

The V call is TRBV5-4, the J call TRBJ2-7; 11 bases fit TRBD1. The CDR3 is 16 residues long. Per germline, CDR1 SGHNT and CDR2 YYREEE (reference sequence). Germline trimming cut 0 bases from V and 3 bases from J; bases unmatched to any gene: 5. This chain's CDR3 is CASSLAGGQGGYEQYF. The CDR3 DNA follows: TGTGCCAGCAGCTTGGCCGGGGGACAGGGGGGCTACGAGCAGTACTTC.

The chain has TRBV5-6 and TRBJ1-3; D might be TRBD1 (5 bases). There are 17 residues in the CDR3. CDR1 and CDR2 from the germline V gene are SGHDT and YYEEEE. V was clipped by 1 base and J by 0 bases, with 14 bases between them. This CDR3 is CASSLTGPMSSGNTIYF. CDR3 sequence (DNA): TGTGCCAGCAGCTTGACAGGACCCATGAGCTCTGGAAACACCATATATTTT.

V usage is TRBV18 and J usage is TRBJ1-1, with 8 bases that match TRBD1. Trimming removed 6 bases from V and 1 base from J; junction bases left unmatched: 7. This CDR3 is 15 amino acids long. The germline V gene has CDR1 KGHSH and CDR2 LQKENI. The DNA for the CDR3 is TGTGCCAGCTCCCCGACAGGGGCGCCGAACACTGAAGCTTTCTTT. Residues: CASSPTGAPNTEAFF.

J is TRBJ1-5 and V is TRBV6-1; unclear D gene. The CDR3 length is 12 residues. The V and J ends lost 3 bases and 11 bases respectively, with 11 bases between them. Germline CDR1 reads MNHNS; CDR2 reads SASEGT. CDR3 sequence reads: CASSEGRSAQHF. The CDR3 DNA reads TGTGCCAGCAGTGAGGGGAGATCGGCCCAGCATTTT.

The rearrangement links TRBV19 to TRBJ2-1; 10 bases are shared with TRBD2. CDR3 length: 15 amino acids. J gave up 4 bases and V 5 bases, and 5 bases lay outside the gene matches. Per the germline V gene, CDR1 is LNHDA and CDR2 is SQIVND (reference sequence). In DNA form, the CDR3 reads TGTGCCAGTAGTCCCGGGACTAGCGCTTACAATGAGCAGTTCTTC. It yields the protein CASSPGTSAYNEQFF.

The chain employs TRBV5-1 and TRBJ1-1, with D possibly matching TRBD1 (5 bases). V shed 4 bases and J shed 4 bases, with 20 bases lying between them. Germline V gives CDR1 SGHRS, CDR2 YFSETQ. The CDR3 runs to 16 residues. The CDR3 sequence is CASSTEPSGGGTEAFF. In DNA form, the CDR3 reads TGCGCCAGCAGCACCGAGCCGTCGGGGGGAGGCACTGAAGCTTTCTTT. The whole variable domain, filled in from reference TRBV5-1 and TRBJ1-1, reads KAGVTQTPRYLIKTRGQQVTLSCSPISGHRSVSWYQQTPGQGLQFLFEYFSETQRNKGNFPGRFSGRQFSNSRSEMNVSTLELGDSALYLCASSTEPSGGGTEAFFGQGTRLTVV.

The chain uses TRBV14 and TRBJ1-6, with 12 bases fitting TRBD1. Germline V CDR1 and CDR2: SGHDN, FVKESK. CDR3 size: 18 residues. V was clipped by 2 bases and J by 10 bases; unmatched bases: 12. CDR3 nucleotide sequence: TGTGCCAGCAGCCAAAGGCCCTCGGGACAGGGGGCAAAATCACCCCTCCACTTT. This gives the protein CASSQRPSGQGAKSPLHF.

This chain joins TRBV18 and TRBJ1-1; D ambiguous. Germline lookup yields CDR1 KGHSH and CDR2 LQKENI. V was shortened by 3 bases and J by 0 bases, with 11 bases between the two germline ends. This CDR3 has 15 amino acids. In nucleotides, the CDR3 is TGTGCCAGCTCACCTTCCCCACCAGTGAACACTGAAGCTTTCTTT. Its protein is CASSPSPPVNTEAFF.

The chain recombines TRBV5-1 with TRBJ2-5; D gene uncertain. This CDR3 has 13 residues. V was pared by 0 bases and J by 4 bases, with 7 bases between. Germline V gene lookup returns CDR1 SGHRS and CDR2 YFSETQ. In DNA, the CDR3 is TGCGCCAGCAGCTTGGAGTCGGGAGAGACCCAGTACTTC. Translating gives CASSLESGETQYF.

CDR3: CASSESNREETQYF. In DNA, the CDR3 is TGCGCCAGCAGTGAGTCGAATAGGGAGGAGACCCAGTACTTC. V is TRBV10-2 and J is TRBJ2-5; D is possibly TRBD2 (5 bases). The CDR3 spans 14 residues. The germline V gene encodes CDR1 WSHSY and CDR2 SAAADI. Trimming stripped 0 bases from V and 5 bases from J, with 10 bases between.

This chain links TRBV28 with TRBJ2-5, with D unresolved. The V gene lost 3 bases and the J gene lost 1 base, with 3 bases spanning the gap. CDR1 MDHEN and CDR2 SYDVKM come from the germline V gene. This CDR3 region has 12 residues. CDR3 nucleotide sequence: TGTGCCAGCAGTTTTATCCAAGAGACCCAGTACTTC. It encodes CASSFIQETQYF.

The chain carries TRBV5-1 and TRBJ2-3; 10 bases map to TRBD1. Germline CDR1 reads SGHRS; CDR2 reads YFSETQ. V shed 4 bases and J 1 base; nucleotides not matched to a gene: 12. This CDR3 comprises 18 residues. The CDR3 here is CASSPGTGALGGTDTQYF. CDR3 bases: TGCGCCAGCAGCCCCGGGACAGGGGCTTTGGGGGGCACAGATACGCAGTATTTT.

The rearrangement links TRBV30 to TRBJ1-5; D gene unclear. This CDR3 spans 15 amino acids. V was clipped by 0 bases and J by 3 bases, with 12 bases between them. Per the germline V gene, CDR1 is GTSNPN and CDR2 is SVGIG (reference sequence). The CDR3 DNA reads as TGTGCCTGGAGTGTAGGTAAACAGCTCAATCAGCCCCAGCATTTT. This encodes CAWSVGKQLNQPQHF. The variable domain in full, with the rest retrieved from reference TRBV30 and TRBJ1-5, is SQTIHQWPATLVQPVGSPLSLECTVEGTSNPNLYWYRQAAGRGLQLLFYSVGIGQISSEVPQNLSASRPQDRQFILSSKKLLLSDSGFYLCAWSVGKQLNQPQHFGDGTRLSIL.

This chain uses TRBV28 with TRBJ2-1; 9 bases fit TRBD1. J gave up 12 bases and V 5 bases, and 5 bases lay outside the gene matches. The length of the CDR3 is 12 residues. From germline, CDR1 is MDHEN and CDR2 SYDVKM. The CDR3 reads CASSRLDRGQFF. Written as DNA, the CDR3 is TGTGCCAGCAGTCGCCTGGACAGGGGGCAGTTCTTC.

In nucleotides, the CDR3 is TGCAGCGCAGGCTCGAACACCGGGGAGCTGTTTTTT. Amino acid sequence: CSAGSNTGELFF. This chain connects TRBV29-1 to TRBJ2-2; D is undetermined. Trimming cost V 7 bases and J 0 bases, with 6 bases left between them. Looked up from germline, CDR1 is SQVTM and CDR2 is ANQGSEA. The CDR3 sequence is 12 residues long.

V usage is TRBV18 and J usage is TRBJ2-1, with TRBD1 matching 7 bases. With 4 bases clipped from V and 7 bases from J, the junction kept 4 bases outside the gene matches. Germline V gene sequence: CDR1 KGHSH, CDR2 LQKENI. The CDR3 runs to 13 residues. CDR3 bases: TGTGCCAGCTCACAATCACAGGGGAATGAGCAGTTCTTC. Translating it yields CASSQSQGNEQFF.

The gene calls are TRBV19 and TRBJ1-1; TRBD1 aligns across 9 bases. This CDR3 comprises 14 residues. J gave up 4 bases and V 4 bases, and 4 bases lay outside the gene matches. Germline-derived CDR1 and CDR2 are LNHDA and SQIVND (reference sequence). The CDR3 DNA follows: TGTGCCAGTAGTACCCGACAGGGGGGCACTGAAGCTTTCTTT. It specifies CASSTRQGGTEAFF.

The chain has TRBV29-1 and TRBJ2-3; possible D gene TRBD2, 6 bases. The CDR3 spans 16 residues. CDR1 SQVTM and CDR2 ANQGSEA come from the germline V gene. The V and J ends lost 8 bases and 0 bases respectively, with 21 bases between them. The CDR3 nucleotides read TGCAGCCCAATAGTTTCAGGGACTTCTAGCACAGATACGCAGTATTTT. This translates into CSPIVSGTSSTDTQYF.